This T cell receptor (beta chain) stems from a study of blood T cells in healthy people across ages. The sample holds a few counts of this clonotype. The antigen is unknown. Extraction yielded at least 5 micrograms of total RNA per sample. There are 17 residues in the CDR3. The V gene lost 2 bases and the J gene lost 7 bases, with 21 bases spanning the gap. Germline V gives CDR1 MNHEY, CDR2 SVGEGT. General observations from the study: Compared with aged donors, long-lived donors showed fewer expanded clones, suggesting selection. Across the age range, TCR beta diversity per million T cells fell in a roughly linear way.

It was with a sample-barcoded 5' primer and a J-beta primer mix that a second PCR of roughly 6 to 12 cycles was run. Each CDR3 protein gets one entry after TCRdb re-called the 5' RACE reads with MiXCR. This sample has 550,000 to 700,000 distinct CDR3 sequences, with 27% found just once. The receptor comes from an older woman in good health. V and J are TRBV6-2 or TRBV6-3 and TRBJ1-5; tentatively, D is TRBD1 (6 bases). Sequences were obtained from blood. CDR3 region: CASSYALEGGRRQPQHF. DNA for the CDR3: TGTGCCAGCAGTTACGCCCTGGAGGGGGGCCGGAGGCAGCCCCAGCATTTT.